This T cell receptor beta chain emerged from a study of beta chain features in type 1 diabetes. Expressed TCRB transcripts were sequenced after all isolated RNA was converted to cDNA. Some clones are missing from TCRdb's copy, which holds only in-frame ones; the method was immunoSEQ multiplex PCR. The sample has about 260,000 clones, about 63% seen once. Of note for this clone: Its cognate antigen is unknown.

CDR1 is ENHRY and CDR2 is SYGVKD in the germline V gene. With V trimmed by 6 bases and J by 3 bases, 5 bases remained unmatched. CDR3 length equals 14 residues. Broader study findings: There was a possibility that cDNA sequencing over-represented cells with high TCR expression. The study found moderately but significantly shorter TCRB CDR3s in all four CD4+ subsets of Type 1 diabetes patients.

The clonotype was recovered from a man aged 25 to 45 in good health. This rearrangement joins TRBV10-3 to TRBJ1-5; 7 bases are a match to TRBD1. The sequenced material came from naive CD4+ T cells from blood. In DNA form, the CDR3 reads TGTGCCATCAGGGCGGACAGGCTCAATCAGCCCCAGCATTTT. Residues: CAIRADRLNQPQHF.